This entry describes one TCR beta chain. The specificity of this receptor is unknown. Within one base of it there is no much larger clone, and no base qualities were kept. The CDR3 covers 14 residues, taking in both the cysteine and the phenylalanine. The only DNA kept is the CDR3, 42 bases in frame from the first base. Trimming removed 7 bases from V and 5 bases from J, leaving 14 bases between the germline ends. For CDR1 and CDR2, the germline V gene (reference sequence) lists LNHNV and YYDKDF. The sample originates from a study of blood T cell repertoires in COVID-19 (dated by TCRdb to 2020 to 2022). Looking at the study overall: Collaborator samples came from the United States, Italy and Spain and covered acute and convalescent phases of COVID-19. The repertoires were made available in a free public database intended to serve as a resource for research on the immune response to SARS-CoV-2. Samples came from the ongoing ImmuneRACE study (first 160 participants) plus 1,254 subjects from 6 global collaborators. The material from the prospective study consisted of cDNA or gDNA derived from T cells, B-cell-depleted T cells, or PBMCs. Where HLA class I and class II types were available, the types were taken from metadata supplied by the sample provider, not from assay-based typing. The sample metadata nearly always contained a de-identified subject ID, COVID-19 status, age in years and sex. Deeply sampled blood TCRbeta repertoires from subjects exposed to, actively infected with, or recovered from COVID-19 were included in the dataset.

Participants in the prospective study were aged roughly 18 to 100 years, lived in 20 to 25 United States geographic areas, and enrolled through a virtual design. In the prospective study, cohorts were assigned on the basis of participant-reported clinical history obtained from a screening survey and a study questionnaire. Each participant in the prospective study had whole blood, serum and a nasopharyngeal or oropharyngeal swab collected by mobile phlebotomists. Additional blood draws and questionnaires over a 2-month period could optionally be provided by prospective study participants. Prospective study blood samples were shipped either frozen or at room temperature before DNA extraction. Paper-wide results and their limitations: The quantity of clinical and demographic metadata differed by source and by participant and was supplied without curation.

TCRbeta CDR3 regions were amplified from genomic DNA using the immunoSEQ Assay, a bias-controlled multiplex PCR. As for the original processing: The number of nucleated cells in each sample was estimated by amplification of reference gene primers within the assay. To quantify the absolute abundance of each unique TCRbeta CDR3 rearrangement, sequence reads were collapsed and filtered. Productive Simpson clonality was computed per sample as the square root of Simpson's diversity index over productive rearrangements. The table comes from immuneACCESS by way of TCRdb, which keeps in-frame sequences with V and J called. Part of the clones is missing from these tables; in studies checked, under half for an unresolved V gene and the rest for unknown reasons. V and J calls and clone size are copied from that table; D and trimming were computed from the DNA. The sample profile shows about 400,000 clones; roughly 86% of them were found once. Roughly 2% of the sample rests with the top ten.

The sequenced material came from PBMCs or T cells enriched from blood (not recorded which). This receptor was taken from a woman aged 40 to 50 with acute COVID-19. Recombination connected TRBV15 to TRBJ1-4; tentative D gene TRBD1, with 5 bases matching. CDR3 sequence: CATTPGGENEKLFF. The sequenced DNA is TGTGCCACCACCCCGGGGGGAGAAAATGAAAAACTGTTTTTT.